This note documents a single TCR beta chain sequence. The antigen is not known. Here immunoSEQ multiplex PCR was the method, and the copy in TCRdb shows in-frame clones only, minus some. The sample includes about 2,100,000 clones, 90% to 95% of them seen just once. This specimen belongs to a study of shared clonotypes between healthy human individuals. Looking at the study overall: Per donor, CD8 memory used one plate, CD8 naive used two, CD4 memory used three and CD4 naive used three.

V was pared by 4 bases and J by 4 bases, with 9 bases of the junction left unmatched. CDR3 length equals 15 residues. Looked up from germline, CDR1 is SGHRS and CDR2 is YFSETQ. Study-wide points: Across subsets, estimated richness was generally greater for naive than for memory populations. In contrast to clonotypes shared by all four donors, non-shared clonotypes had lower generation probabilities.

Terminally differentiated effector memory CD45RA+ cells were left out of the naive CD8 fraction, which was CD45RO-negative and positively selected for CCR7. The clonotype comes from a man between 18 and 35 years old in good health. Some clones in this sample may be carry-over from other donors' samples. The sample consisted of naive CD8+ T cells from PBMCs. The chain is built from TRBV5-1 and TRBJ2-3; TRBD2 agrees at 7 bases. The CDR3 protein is CASSPPREGSDTQYF. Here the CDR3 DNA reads TGCGCCAGCAGCCCTCCAAGGGAGGGCTCAGATACGCAGTATTTT.